Sequencing of this TCR beta chain was carried out in a study of tumor-infiltrating lymphocytes in primary liver carcinoma. Study-level background: Staging of the tumors gave T1-T3 N0M0, with widths of roughly 4.2 to 11 cm. Productive TCRbeta read counts per sample ran from roughly 4 to 7 million and were similar across tissue types.

Co-extracting RNA and DNA was done with about 20-34 mg of unsorted bulk tissue as input. This clonotype was seen more than once but under ten times. One base away lies a much larger clone, so this may be a sequencing read error. TCR beta cDNA was reverse-transcribed from around 0.55 ug of total RNA. The reaction used a constant-region primer and ProtoScript II reverse transcriptase. Employing slightly modified ARM-PCR, three nested multiplex PCR rounds were run, and these gave rise to the TCR beta libraries. A C-beta reverse primer was combined with TRBV1-TRBV30 forward primers in the first two PCR rounds, and each round had about 10 cycles. TCRdb processed the multiplex PCR reads anew with MiXCR; each CDR3 protein has one entry. The table shows tens of thousands of distinct CDR3 sequences, with approximately 71% occurring only once. The CDR3 sequence is 15 residues long. Germline values: CDR1 MDHEN, CDR2 SYDVKM.

This TCR was sampled from a man in his forties with primary liver carcinoma and hepatitis B virus infection. The chain recombines TRBV28 with TRBJ1-5; D ambiguous. Sequenced input: tumor-adjacent normal liver tissue. The CDR3 region is CTSSLYRGGNQPQHF. As DNA, the CDR3 is TGTACCAGCAGTTTATACCGGGGTGGCAATCAGCCCCAGCATTTT.